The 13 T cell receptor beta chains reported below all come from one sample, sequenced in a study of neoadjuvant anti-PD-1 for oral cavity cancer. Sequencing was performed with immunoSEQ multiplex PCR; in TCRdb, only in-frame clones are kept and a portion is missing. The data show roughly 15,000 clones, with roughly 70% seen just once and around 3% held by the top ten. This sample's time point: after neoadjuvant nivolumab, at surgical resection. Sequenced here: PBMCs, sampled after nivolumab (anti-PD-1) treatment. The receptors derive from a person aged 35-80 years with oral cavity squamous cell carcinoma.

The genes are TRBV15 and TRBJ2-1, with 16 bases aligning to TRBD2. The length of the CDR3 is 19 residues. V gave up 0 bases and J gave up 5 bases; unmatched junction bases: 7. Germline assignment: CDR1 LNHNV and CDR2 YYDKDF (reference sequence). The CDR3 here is CATSRDMGLAGGDHNEQFF. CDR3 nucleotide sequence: TGTGCCACCAGCAGAGATATGGGACTAGCGGGAGGGGACCACAATGAGCAGTTCTTC.

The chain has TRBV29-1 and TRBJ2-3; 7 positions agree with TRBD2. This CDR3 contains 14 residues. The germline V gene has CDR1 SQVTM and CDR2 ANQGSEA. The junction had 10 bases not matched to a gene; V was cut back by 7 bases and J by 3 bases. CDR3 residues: CSARFREGTDTQYF. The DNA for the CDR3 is TGCAGCGCCCGCTTCAGGGAGGGAACAGATACGCAGTATTTT.

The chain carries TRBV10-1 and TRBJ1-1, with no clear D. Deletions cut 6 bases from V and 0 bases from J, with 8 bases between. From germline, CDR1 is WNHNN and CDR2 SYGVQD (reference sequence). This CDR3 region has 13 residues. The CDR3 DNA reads TGCGCCAGCAGACAGACCATGAACACTGAAGCTTTCTTT. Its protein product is CASRQTMNTEAFF.

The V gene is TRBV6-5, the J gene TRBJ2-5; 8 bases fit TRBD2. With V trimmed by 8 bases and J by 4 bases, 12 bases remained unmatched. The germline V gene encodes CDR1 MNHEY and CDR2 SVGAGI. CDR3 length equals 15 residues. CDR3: CASSVSGSGVETQYF. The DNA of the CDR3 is TGTGCCAGCTCAGTCAGCGGGAGCGGGGTAGAGACCCAGTACTTC.

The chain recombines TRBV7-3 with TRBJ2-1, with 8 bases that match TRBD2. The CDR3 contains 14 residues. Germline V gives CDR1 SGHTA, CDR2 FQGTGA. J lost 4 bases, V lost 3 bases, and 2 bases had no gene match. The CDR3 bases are TGTGCCAGCAGCTTCATAGCGGGGTACAATGAGCAGTTCTTC. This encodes CASSFIAGYNEQFF. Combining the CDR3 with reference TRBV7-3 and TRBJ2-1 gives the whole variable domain GAGVSQTPSNKVTEKGKYVELRCDPISGHTALYWYRQSLGQGPEFLIYFQGTGAADDSGLPNDRFFAVRPEGSVSTLKIQRTERGDSAVYLCASSFIAGYNEQFFGPGTRLTVL.

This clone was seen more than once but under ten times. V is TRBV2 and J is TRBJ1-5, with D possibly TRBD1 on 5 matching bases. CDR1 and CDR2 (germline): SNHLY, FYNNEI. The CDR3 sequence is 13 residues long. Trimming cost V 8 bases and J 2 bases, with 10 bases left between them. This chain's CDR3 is CASGGEGNQPQHF. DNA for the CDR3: TGTGCCAGCGGGGGGGAGGGCAATCAGCCCCAGCATTTT.

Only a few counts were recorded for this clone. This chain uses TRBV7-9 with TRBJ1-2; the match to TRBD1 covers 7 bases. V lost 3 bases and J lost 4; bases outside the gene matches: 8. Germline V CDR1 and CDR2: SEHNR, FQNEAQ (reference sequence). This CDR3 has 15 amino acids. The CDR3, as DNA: TGTGCCAGCAGCTTGCAAGGGGGCGATCTCTATGGCTACACCTTC. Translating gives CASSLQGGDLYGYTF.

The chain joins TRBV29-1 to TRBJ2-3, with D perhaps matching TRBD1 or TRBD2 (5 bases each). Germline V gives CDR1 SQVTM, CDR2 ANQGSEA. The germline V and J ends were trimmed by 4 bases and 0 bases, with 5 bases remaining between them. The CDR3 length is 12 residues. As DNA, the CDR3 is TGCAGCGTTGGGGGGAGCACAGATACGCAGTATTTT. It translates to CSVGGSTDTQYF.

The CDR3 sequence: CATSRDVWETQYF. CDR3 in DNA: TGTGCCACCAGCAGAGATGTTTGGGAGACCCAGTACTTC. The J gene is TRBJ2-5, the V gene TRBV15; D is undetermined. V was shortened by 0 bases and J by 5 bases, with 7 bases between the two germline ends. Germline-derived CDR1 and CDR2 are LNHNV and YYDKDF (reference sequence). CDR3 length: 13 amino acids.

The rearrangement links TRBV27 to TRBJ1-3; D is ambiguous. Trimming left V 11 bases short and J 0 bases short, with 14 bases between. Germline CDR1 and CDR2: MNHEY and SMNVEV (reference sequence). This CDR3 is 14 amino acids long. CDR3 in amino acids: CAGTVIDSGNTIYF. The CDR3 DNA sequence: TGTGCCGGCACCGTGATTGACTCTGGAAACACCATATATTTT.

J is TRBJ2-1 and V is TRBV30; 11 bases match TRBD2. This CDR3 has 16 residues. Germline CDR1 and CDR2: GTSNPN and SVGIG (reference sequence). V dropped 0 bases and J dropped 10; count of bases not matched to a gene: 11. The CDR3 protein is CAWSVWLAGGGGEQFF. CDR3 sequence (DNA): TGTGCCTGGAGTGTATGGCTAGCGGGAGGCGGAGGGGAGCAGTTCTTC. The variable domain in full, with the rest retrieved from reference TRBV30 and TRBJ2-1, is SQTIHQWPATLVQPVGSPLSLECTVEGTSNPNLYWYRQAAGRGLQLLFYSVGIGQISSEVPQNLSASRPQDRQFILSSKKLLLSDSGFYLCAWSVWLAGGGGEQFFGPGTRLTVL.

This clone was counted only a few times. The CDR3: CASSPVLGQDYGYTF. CDR3 bases: TGTGCCAGCAGTCCTGTCTTGGGACAGGACTATGGCTACACCTTC. The chain recombines TRBV28 with TRBJ1-2, with 8 positions matching TRBD1. This CDR3 region has 15 residues. Germline CDR1 is MDHEN and CDR2 is SYDVKM. Unmatched junction bases numbered 8, after V lost 5 bases and J lost 3 bases.

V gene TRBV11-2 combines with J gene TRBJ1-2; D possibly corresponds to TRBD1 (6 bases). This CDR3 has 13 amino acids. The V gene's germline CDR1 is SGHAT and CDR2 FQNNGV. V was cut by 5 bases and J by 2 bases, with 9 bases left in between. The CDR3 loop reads CASSRQDNYGYTF. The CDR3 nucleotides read TGTGCCAGCAGCCGACAGGACAACTATGGCTACACCTTC.